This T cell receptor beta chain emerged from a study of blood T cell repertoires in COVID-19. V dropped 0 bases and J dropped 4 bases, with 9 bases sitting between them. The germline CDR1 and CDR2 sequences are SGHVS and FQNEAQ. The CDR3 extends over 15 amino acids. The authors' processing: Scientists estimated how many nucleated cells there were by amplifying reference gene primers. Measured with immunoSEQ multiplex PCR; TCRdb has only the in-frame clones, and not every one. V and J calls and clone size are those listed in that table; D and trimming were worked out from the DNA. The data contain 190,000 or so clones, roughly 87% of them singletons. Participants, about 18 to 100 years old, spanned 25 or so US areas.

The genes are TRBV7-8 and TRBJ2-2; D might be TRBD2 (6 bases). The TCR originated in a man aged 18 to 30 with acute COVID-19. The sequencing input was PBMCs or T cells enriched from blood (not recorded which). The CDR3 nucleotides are TGTGCCAGCAGCTTAGCGGGGGGACCCACCGGGGAGCTGTTTTTT. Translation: CASSLAGGPTGELFF.